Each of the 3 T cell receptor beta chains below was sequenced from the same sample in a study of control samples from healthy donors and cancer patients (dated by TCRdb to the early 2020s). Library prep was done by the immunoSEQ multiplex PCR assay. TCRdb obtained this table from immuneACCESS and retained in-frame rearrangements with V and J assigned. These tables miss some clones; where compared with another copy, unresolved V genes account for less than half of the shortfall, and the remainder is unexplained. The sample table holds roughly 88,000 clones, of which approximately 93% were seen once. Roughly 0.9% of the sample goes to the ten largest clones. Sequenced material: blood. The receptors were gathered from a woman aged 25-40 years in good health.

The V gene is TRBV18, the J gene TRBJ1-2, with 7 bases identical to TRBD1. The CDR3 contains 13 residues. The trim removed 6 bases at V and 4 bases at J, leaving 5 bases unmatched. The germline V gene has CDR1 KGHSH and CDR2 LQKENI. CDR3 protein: CASSPGQSYGYTF. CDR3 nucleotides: TGTGCCAGCTCCCCGGGACAGTCCTATGGCTACACCTTC.

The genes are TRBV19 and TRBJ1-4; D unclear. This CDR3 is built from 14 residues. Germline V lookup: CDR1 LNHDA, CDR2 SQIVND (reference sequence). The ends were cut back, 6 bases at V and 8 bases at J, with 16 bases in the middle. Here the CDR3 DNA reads TGTGCCAGTAGGATCCCGGGGTTTGAGGAAAAACTGTTTTTT. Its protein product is CASRIPGFEEKLFF.

The chain's CDR3 is CASTLKAGMNTEAFF. The CDR3 region has the DNA TGTGCCAGCACCCTTAAGGCAGGAATGAACACTGAAGCTTTCTTT. The gene calls are TRBV7-9 and TRBJ1-1, with D unclear. The CDR3 is 15 residues long. Between the trimmed V and J ends, which lost 7 bases and 0 bases, there was a span of 15 bases. CDR1 and CDR2 from the germline V gene are SEHNR and FQNEAQ (reference sequence).